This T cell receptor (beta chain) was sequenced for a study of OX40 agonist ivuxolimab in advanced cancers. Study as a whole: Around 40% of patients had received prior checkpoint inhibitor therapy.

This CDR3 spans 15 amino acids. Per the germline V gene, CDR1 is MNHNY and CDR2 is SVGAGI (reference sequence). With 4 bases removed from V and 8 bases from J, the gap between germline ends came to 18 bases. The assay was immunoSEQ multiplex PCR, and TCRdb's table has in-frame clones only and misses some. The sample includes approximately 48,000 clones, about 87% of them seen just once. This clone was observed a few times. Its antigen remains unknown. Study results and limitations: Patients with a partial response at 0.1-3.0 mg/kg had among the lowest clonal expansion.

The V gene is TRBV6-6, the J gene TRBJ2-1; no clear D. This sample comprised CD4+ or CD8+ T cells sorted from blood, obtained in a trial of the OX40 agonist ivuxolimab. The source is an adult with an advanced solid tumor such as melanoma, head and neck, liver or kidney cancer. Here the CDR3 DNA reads TGTGCCAGCAGTTCCTATCCAGAGGTTGTGGATGAGCAGTTCTTC. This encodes CASSSYPEVVDEQFF.